These 22 T cell receptor beta chains came from one sample sequenced in a study of shared clonotypes between healthy human individuals. Sequenced by immunoSEQ multiplex PCR; TCRdb stores in-frame clones only, minus some. There are over a million clones in the sample; around 76% occur only once, and 1.2% to 1.5% lies in the top ten. The sample comprised memory CD4+ T cells sorted from blood. Subset meaning: CD45RA-negative fraction. The source of these receptors is a young man in good health.

The V call is TRBV29-1, the J call TRBJ1-2; a possible D gene is TRBD1 (5 bases). Looked up from germline, CDR1 is SQVTM and CDR2 is ANQGSEA. With 5 bases removed from V and 4 bases from J, the gap between germline ends came to 20 bases. The CDR3 has 15 residues. The CDR3, as DNA: TGCAGCGTTCGAAGCCCGTGGGGGGATGGCTATGGCTACACCTTC. Its protein is CSVRSPWGDGYGYTF.

The chain couples TRBV10-3 to TRBJ1-2, with D possibly being TRBD1 (6 bases). V was cut by 10 bases and J by 4 bases, with 13 bases left in between. CDR3 length equals 12 residues. The V gene's germline CDR1 is ENHRY and CDR2 SYGVKD. In nucleotides, the CDR3 is TGTGCCACGGAAGGGGGAATCTATGGCTACACCTTC. Its translation is CATEGGIYGYTF.

The chain couples TRBV5-1 to TRBJ2-1; 14 nucleotides agree with TRBD2. The CDR3 sequence is 16 residues long. After removal of 4 bases from V and 8 bases from J, the junction contained 8 bases not matched to a gene. CDR1 SGHRS and CDR2 YFSETQ come from the germline V gene. Here the CDR3 reads CASSPGTSGRIDEQFF. The CDR3 nucleotides are TGCGCCAGCAGCCCGGGGACTAGCGGGAGAATCGATGAGCAGTTCTTC. Variable domain in full (rest from reference TRBV5-1 and TRBJ2-1): KAGVTQTPRYLIKTRGQQVTLSCSPISGHRSVSWYQQTPGQGLQFLFEYFSETQRNKGNFPGRFSGRQFSNSRSEMNVSTLELGDSALYLCASSPGTSGRIDEQFFGPGTRLTVL.

The chain is built from TRBV5-1 and TRBJ1-6; 8 nucleotides line up with TRBD1. Germline V gene data show CDR1 as SGHRS and CDR2 as YFSETQ. V gave up 0 bases and J gave up 9 bases; unmatched junction bases: 8. The CDR3 has 16 amino acids. CDR3 protein: CASSLEGRGQGSPLHF. DNA of the CDR3: TGCGCCAGCAGCTTGGAGGGCAGGGGGCAGGGTTCACCCCTCCACTTT.

The V and J genes are TRBV5-1 and TRBJ2-7; no clear D gene. Germline V gene lookup returns CDR1 SGHRS and CDR2 YFSETQ. V shed 0 bases and J shed 6 bases, with 13 bases lying between them. The CDR3 consists of 14 residues. The CDR3 DNA is TGCGCCAGCAGCTTGGAGGGCTTTAACTCCGAGCAGTACTTC. Protein sequence: CASSLEGFNSEQYF.

V is TRBV6-5 and J is TRBJ2-3; D gene ambiguous. The CDR3 has 14 residues. Germline lookup yields CDR1 MNHEY and CDR2 SVGAGI. Trimming took off 0 bases at V and 6 bases at J, with 10 bases between the two ends. The CDR3 reads CASSYSTLQDTQYF. The CDR3 coding sequence is TGTGCCAGCAGTTACTCCACATTACAGGATACGCAGTATTTT.

The CDR3 bases are TGTGCCAGCAGAGCTGGTGTTCGGCCTGGAAACACCATATATTTT. This gives the protein CASRAGVRPGNTIYF. The rearrangement joins TRBV11-2 to TRBJ1-3; D is uncertain. The CDR3 loop spans 15 amino acids. From germline, CDR1 is SGHAT and CDR2 FQNNGV. The V and J ends lost 6 bases and 2 bases respectively, with 14 bases between them.

In its sample, this clone was seen a few times. The sample has other DNA sequences that encode this CDR3 too. The rearrangement links TRBV20-1 to TRBJ1-1, with no clear D. CDR3 size: 11 residues. With 6 bases removed from V and 1 base from J, the gap between germline ends came to 6 bases. The germline V gene encodes CDR1 DFQATT and CDR2 SNEGSKA (reference sequence). CDR3 coding DNA: TGCAGTGCCGTAAAGAACACTGAAGCTTTCTTT. Its protein product is CSAVKNTEAFF.

The chain is built from TRBV30 and TRBJ2-6; 8 bases match TRBD1. The CDR3 spans 17 residues. With 3 bases clipped from V and 1 base from J, the junction kept 8 bases outside the gene matches. The V gene's germline CDR1 is GTSNPN and CDR2 SVGIG (reference sequence). The chain's CDR3 is CAWSLQGAWSGANVLTF. Here the CDR3 DNA reads TGTGCCTGGAGCCTGCAGGGGGCTTGGTCTGGGGCCAACGTCCTGACTTTC.

In this sample, this clone turned up once. The V and J genes are TRBV4-1 and TRBJ2-3, with TRBD1 as a possible D gene (5 bases). Germline lookup yields CDR1 MGHRA and CDR2 YSYEKL. The CDR3 runs 16 residues. The V and J ends lost 3 bases and 2 bases respectively, with 15 bases between them. The CDR3: CASSHGDSIYTDTQYF. The CDR3, as DNA: TGCGCCAGCAGCCATGGTGACAGCATATACACAGATACGCAGTATTTT.

As for this clone: Other DNA sequences in the same sample also yield this CDR3. The genes are TRBV6-5 and TRBJ1-2; TRBD1 agrees at 8 bases. CDR1 and CDR2 from the germline V gene are MNHEY and SVGAGI. V trimming: 6 bases; J trimming: 4 bases; junction bases outside the gene matches: 4. The CDR3 covers 13 residues. Here the CDR3 reads CASRPTGGYGYTF. The DNA for the CDR3 is TGTGCCAGCAGGCCAACAGGGGGCTATGGCTACACCTTC.

The chain joins TRBV11-3 to TRBJ2-1; TRBD2 agrees at 7 bases. J was trimmed by 6 bases and V by 5 bases; bases with no gene match: 7. Germline lookup yields CDR1 SGHNT and CDR2 YENEEA. There are 14 residues in the CDR3. CDR3 sequence reads: CASSHRGVGNEQFF. CDR3 in DNA: TGTGCCAGCAGCCATCGGGGGGTTGGCAATGAGCAGTTCTTC.

This clone was detected only once. CDR3 sequence (DNA): TGTGCCAGCAGCTTAAGAGGAGGGCCGTTAGAGACCCAGTACTTC. It specifies CASSLRGGPLETQYF. The V and J genes are TRBV7-6 and TRBJ2-5; D possibly corresponds to TRBD2 (6 bases). The germline CDR1 and CDR2 sequences are SGHVS and FNYEAQ. CDR3 length: 15 residues. V was pared by 2 bases and J by 4 bases, with 14 bases between.

CDR3 region: CASSLRTGLGDEQFF. The CDR3 coding sequence is TGTGCCAGCAGCCTTAGGACAGGGCTTGGGGATGAGCAGTTCTTC. The chain carries TRBV5-4 and TRBJ2-1, with TRBD1 matching 8 bases. The CDR3 extends over 15 amino acids. Germline values: CDR1 SGHNT, CDR2 YYREEE (reference sequence). The trim removed 4 bases at V and 8 bases at J, leaving 11 bases unmatched.

V gene TRBV27 combines with J gene TRBJ2-3, with D possibly being TRBD1 (6 bases). From germline, CDR1 is MNHEY and CDR2 SMNVEV (reference sequence). Trimming stripped 6 bases from V and 2 bases from J, with 15 bases between. The length of the CDR3 is 15 residues. CDR3 DNA: TGTGCCAGCAGAAAAGGGGGACGCCCCACAGATACGCAGTATTTT. This sequence encodes CASRKGGRPTDTQYF.

V gene TRBV5-1 combines with J gene TRBJ2-5, with 7 bases that match TRBD1. This CDR3 comprises 13 residues. CDR1 is SGHRS and CDR2 is YFSETQ in the germline V gene. V gave up 4 bases and J gave up 4 bases; unmatched junction bases: 4. The CDR3 DNA reads as TGCGCCAGCAGCCCGACAGGGATAGAGACCCAGTACTTC. This codes for CASSPTGIETQYF.

This clone came up a few times. The chain uses TRBV25-1 and TRBJ1-6, with 10 bases lining up with TRBD1. The CDR3 runs 15 residues. J was trimmed by 7 bases and V by 5 bases; bases with no gene match: 5. Germline CDR1 is MGHDK and CDR2 is SYGVNS. In DNA, the CDR3 is TGTGCCAGCAGTCTAGGGACAGGGGTGAATTCACCCCTCCACTTT. Protein sequence: CASSLGTGVNSPLHF.

The CDR3 reads CASRPGQNQPQHF. In DNA form, the CDR3 reads TGTGCCAGCAGGCCGGGACAGAATCAGCCCCAGCATTTT. The V and J genes are TRBV2 and TRBJ1-5, with 7 nucleotides matching TRBD1. Germline trimming cut 6 bases from V and 4 bases from J; bases unmatched to any gene: 3. CDR3 size: 13 residues. Germline V gives CDR1 SNHLY, CDR2 FYNNEI.

This clone has just a few counts. This rearrangement joins TRBV30 to TRBJ2-3; D possibly corresponds to TRBD2 (5 bases). The CDR3 is 16 amino acids. Germline V lookup: CDR1 GTSNPN, CDR2 SVGIG (reference sequence). V dropped 0 bases and J dropped 5 bases, with 18 bases sitting between them. CDR3 bases: TGTGCCTGGAGTGTAAGGTCTGTGGGAGCCCGAGATACGCAGTATTTT. Amino acids: CAWSVRSVGARDTQYF.

The chain couples TRBV2 to TRBJ2-2, with TRBD2 matching 12 bases. There are 15 residues in the CDR3. Unmatched junction bases numbered 5, after V lost 8 bases and J lost 4 bases. CDR1 and CDR2 (germline): SNHLY, FYNNEI. CDR3 protein: CASSLAGGSTGELFF. CDR3 DNA: TGTGCCAGCTCACTAGCGGGAGGCAGCACCGGGGAGCTGTTTTTT.

The chain employs TRBV5-6 and TRBJ2-7, with 10 bases matching TRBD2. The CDR3 has 14 amino acids. Germline CDR1 reads SGHDT; CDR2 reads YYEEEE. The V gene end was trimmed by 4 bases and the J gene end by 6 bases; junction bases not matched to a gene: 7. The CDR3 nucleotides read TGTGCCAGCAGCCCGGGACTAGCGACCGGCGAGCAGTACTTC. Residues: CASSPGLATGEQYF.

The chain couples TRBV5-4 to TRBJ2-7, with D unclear. The germline V and J ends were trimmed by 7 bases and 0 bases, with 11 bases remaining between them. The germline gives CDR1 SGHNT, CDR2 YYREEE (reference sequence). CDR3 length equals 13 residues. For the CDR3, the DNA is TGTGCCAGCGGCAATAGAAGCTCCTACGAGCAGTACTTC. This codes for CASGNRSSYEQYF.